This TCR beta chain was captured by sequencing in a study of cytomegalovirus exposure and HLA in healthy donors. Amplification used 60 Vbeta primers and 13 Jbeta primers. Assay: immunoSEQ multiplex PCR; the TCRdb copy retains only in-frame clones and omits some. The sample shows 100,000 to 150,000 clones, roughly 74% of them seen only once. On this clone: Antigen unknown. At one end the junction does not follow the germline gene, possibly because of a read error.

Germline loops: CDR1 SGHDN, CDR2 FVKESK. There are 14 residues in the CDR3. General study findings and limits: Certain indistinguishable V segments, among them TRBV6-2 and TRBV6-3, were excluded. Cytomegalovirus association was listed for 164 TCR beta chains. Later analysis revealed greater clonal expansion in HLA-associated TCR beta chains than in equally common others.

This sequence joins TRBV14 and TRBJ2-7; 13 bases line up with TRBD2. The sequence derives from a male donor in good health and CMV-seronegative. Sequenced material: PBMCs. Here the CDR3 DNA reads TGTGCCAGCCGACTAGCGGGAGGATCCTTCGAGCAGTACTTC. This gives the protein CASRLAGGSFEQYF.